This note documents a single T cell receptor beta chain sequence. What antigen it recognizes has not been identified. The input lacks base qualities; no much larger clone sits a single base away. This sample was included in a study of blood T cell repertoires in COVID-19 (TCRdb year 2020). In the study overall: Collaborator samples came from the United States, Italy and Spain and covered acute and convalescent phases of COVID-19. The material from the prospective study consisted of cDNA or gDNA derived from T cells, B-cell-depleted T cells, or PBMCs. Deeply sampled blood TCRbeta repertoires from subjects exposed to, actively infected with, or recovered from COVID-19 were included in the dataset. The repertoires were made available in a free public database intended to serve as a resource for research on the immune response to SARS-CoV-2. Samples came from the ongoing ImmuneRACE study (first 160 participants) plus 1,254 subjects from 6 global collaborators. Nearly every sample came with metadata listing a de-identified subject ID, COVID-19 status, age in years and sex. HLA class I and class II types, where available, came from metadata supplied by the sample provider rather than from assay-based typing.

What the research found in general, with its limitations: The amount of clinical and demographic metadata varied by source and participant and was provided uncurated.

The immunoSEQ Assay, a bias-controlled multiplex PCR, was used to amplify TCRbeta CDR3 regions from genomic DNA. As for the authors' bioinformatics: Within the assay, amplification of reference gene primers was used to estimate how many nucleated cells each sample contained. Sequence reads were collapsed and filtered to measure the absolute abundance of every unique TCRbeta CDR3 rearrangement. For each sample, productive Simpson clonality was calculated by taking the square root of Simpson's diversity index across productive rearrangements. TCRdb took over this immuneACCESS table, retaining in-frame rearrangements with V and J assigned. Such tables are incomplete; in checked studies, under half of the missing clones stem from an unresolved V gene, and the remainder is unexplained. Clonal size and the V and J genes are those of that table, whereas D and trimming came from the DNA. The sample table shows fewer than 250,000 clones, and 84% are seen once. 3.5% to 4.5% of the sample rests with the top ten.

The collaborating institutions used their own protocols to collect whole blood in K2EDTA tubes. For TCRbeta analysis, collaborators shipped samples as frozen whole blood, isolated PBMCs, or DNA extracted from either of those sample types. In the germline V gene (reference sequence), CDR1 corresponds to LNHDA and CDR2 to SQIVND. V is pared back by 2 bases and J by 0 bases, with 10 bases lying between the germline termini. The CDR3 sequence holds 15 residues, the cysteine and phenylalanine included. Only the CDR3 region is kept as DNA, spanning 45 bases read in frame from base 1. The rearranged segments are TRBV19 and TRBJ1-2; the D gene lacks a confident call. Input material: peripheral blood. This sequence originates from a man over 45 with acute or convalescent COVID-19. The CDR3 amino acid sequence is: CASSIFGDPNYGYTF. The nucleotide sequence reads TGTGCCAGTAGTATATTCGGGGATCCTAACTATGGCTACACCTTC.